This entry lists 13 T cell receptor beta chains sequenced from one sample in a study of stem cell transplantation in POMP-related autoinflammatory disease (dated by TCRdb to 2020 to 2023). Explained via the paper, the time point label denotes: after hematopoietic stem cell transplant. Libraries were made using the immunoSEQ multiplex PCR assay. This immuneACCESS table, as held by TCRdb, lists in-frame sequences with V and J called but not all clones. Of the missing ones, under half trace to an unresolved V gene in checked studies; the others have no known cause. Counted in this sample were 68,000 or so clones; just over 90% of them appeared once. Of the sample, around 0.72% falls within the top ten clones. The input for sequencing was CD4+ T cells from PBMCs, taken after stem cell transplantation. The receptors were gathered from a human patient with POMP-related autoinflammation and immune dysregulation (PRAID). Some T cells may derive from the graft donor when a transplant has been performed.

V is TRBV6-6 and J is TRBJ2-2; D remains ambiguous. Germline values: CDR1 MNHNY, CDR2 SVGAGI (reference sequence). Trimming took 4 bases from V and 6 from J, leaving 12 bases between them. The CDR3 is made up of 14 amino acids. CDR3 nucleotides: TGTGCCAGCAGTTCCTCGGACCTGCCCGGGGAGCTGTTTTTT. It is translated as CASSSSDLPGELFF.

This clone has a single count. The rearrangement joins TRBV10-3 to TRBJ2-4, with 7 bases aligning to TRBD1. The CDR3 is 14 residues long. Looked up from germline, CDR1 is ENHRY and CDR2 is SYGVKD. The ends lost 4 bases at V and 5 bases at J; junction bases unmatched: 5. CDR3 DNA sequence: TGTGCCATCAGTGGAGGGGACAGAGAAAACATTCAGTACTTC. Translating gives CAISGGDRENIQYF.

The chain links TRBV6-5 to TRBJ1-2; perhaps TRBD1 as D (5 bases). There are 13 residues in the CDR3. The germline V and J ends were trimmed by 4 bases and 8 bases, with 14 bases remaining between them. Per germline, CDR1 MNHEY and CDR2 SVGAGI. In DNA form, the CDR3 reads TGTGCCAGCAGTTTTGCCCAGGGATACGGCTACACCTTC. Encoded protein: CASSFAQGYGYTF.

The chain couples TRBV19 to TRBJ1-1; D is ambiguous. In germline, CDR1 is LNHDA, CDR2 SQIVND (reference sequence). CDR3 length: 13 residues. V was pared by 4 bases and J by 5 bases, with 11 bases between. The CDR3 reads CASSTSLVTEAFF. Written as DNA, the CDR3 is TGTGCCAGTAGTACAAGCCTGGTGACTGAAGCTTTCTTT.

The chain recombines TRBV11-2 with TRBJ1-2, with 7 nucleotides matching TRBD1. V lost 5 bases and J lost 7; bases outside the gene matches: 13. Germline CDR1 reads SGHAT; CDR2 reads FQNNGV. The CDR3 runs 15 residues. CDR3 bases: TGTGCCAGCAGCACCCCAAAAGGACAGGTTTCTGGCTACACCTTC. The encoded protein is CASSTPKGQVSGYTF.

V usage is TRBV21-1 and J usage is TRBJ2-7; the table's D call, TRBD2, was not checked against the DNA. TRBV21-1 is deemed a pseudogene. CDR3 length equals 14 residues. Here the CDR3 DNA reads TGTGCCAGCAGCATGCCGGGACTAGCGAACGAGCAGTACGTC. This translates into CASSMPGLANEQYV.

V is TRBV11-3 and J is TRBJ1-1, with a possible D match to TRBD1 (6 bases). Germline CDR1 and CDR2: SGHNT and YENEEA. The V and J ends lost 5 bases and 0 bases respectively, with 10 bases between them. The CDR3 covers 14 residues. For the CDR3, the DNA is TGTGCCAGCAGCCCCACAGGGTTGAACACTGAAGCTTTCTTT. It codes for CASSPTGLNTEAFF.

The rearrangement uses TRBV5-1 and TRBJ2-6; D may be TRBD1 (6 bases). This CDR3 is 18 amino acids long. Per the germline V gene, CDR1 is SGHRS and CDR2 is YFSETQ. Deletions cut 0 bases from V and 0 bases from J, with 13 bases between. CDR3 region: CASSLALQGSSGANVLTF. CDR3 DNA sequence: TGCGCCAGCAGCTTGGCGCTACAGGGTTCCTCTGGGGCCAACGTCCTGACTTTC.

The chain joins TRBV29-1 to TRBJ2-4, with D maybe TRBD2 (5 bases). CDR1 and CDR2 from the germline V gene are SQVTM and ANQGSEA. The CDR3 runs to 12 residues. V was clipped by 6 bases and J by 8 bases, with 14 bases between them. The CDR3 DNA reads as TGCAGCGTCTGGGAGCCCGGGGACATTCAGTACTTC. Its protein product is CSVWEPGDIQYF.

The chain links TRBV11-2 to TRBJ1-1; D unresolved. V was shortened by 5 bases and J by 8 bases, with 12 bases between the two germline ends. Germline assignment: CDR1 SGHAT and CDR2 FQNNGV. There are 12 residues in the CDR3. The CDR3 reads CASSIGLAEAFF. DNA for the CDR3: TGTGCCAGCAGCATAGGACTGGCGGAAGCTTTCTTT.

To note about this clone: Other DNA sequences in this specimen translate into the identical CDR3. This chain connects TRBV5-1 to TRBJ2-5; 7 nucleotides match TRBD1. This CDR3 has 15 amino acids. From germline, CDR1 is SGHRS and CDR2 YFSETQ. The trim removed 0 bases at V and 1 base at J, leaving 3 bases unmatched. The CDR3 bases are TGCGCCAGCAGCTTGGCCGGGACAGTCCAAGAGACCCAGTACTTC. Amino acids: CASSLAGTVQETQYF.

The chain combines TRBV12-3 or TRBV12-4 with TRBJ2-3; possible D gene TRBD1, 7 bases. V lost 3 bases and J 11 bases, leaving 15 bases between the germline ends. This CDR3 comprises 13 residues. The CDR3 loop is CASSFLRQGGQYF. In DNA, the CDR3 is TGTGCCAGCAGTTTTCTTCGACAGGGAGGGCAGTATTTT.

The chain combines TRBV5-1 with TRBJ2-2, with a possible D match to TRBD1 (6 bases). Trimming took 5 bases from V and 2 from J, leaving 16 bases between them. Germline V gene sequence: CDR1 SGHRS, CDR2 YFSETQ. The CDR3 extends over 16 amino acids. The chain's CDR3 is CASSPPGTFNTGELFF. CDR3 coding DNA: TGCGCCAGCAGTCCTCCCGGGACATTTAACACCGGGGAGCTGTTTTTT.